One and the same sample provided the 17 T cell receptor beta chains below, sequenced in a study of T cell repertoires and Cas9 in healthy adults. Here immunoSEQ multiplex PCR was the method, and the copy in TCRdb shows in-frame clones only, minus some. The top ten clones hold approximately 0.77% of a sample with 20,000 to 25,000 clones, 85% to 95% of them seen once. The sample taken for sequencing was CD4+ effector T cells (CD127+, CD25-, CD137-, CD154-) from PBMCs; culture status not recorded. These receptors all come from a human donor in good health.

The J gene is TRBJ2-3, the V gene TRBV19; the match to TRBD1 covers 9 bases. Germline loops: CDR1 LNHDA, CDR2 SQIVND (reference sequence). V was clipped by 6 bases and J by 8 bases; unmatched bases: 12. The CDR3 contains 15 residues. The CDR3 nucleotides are TGTGCCAGTAGGCCGGGGACAGGGCCTGGAGGTACGCAGTATTTT. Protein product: CASRPGTGPGGTQYF.

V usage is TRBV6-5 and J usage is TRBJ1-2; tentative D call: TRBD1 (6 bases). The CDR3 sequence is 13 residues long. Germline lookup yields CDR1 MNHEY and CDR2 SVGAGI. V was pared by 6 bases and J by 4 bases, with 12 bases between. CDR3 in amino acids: CASSRQEAYGYTF. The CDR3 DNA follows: TGTGCCAGCAGCCGACAGGAAGCCTATGGCTACACCTTC.

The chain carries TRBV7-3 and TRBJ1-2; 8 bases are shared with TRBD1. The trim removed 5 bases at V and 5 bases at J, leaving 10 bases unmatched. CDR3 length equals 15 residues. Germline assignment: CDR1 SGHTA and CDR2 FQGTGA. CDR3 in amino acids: CASSPQTGDSYGYTF. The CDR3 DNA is TGTGCCAGCAGCCCACAGACAGGGGATAGTTATGGCTACACCTTC.

CDR3 DNA sequence: TGTGCCAGTAGCCAAATCCGGGGGGGAGGAAACACCGGGGAGCTGTTTTTT. As protein: CASSQIRGGGNTGELFF. The chain recombines TRBV19 with TRBJ2-2, with TRBD2 identical over 8 bases. Germline V gene lookup returns CDR1 LNHDA and CDR2 SQIVND (reference sequence). J gave up 2 bases and V 6 bases, and 11 bases lay outside the gene matches. The CDR3 runs to 17 residues.

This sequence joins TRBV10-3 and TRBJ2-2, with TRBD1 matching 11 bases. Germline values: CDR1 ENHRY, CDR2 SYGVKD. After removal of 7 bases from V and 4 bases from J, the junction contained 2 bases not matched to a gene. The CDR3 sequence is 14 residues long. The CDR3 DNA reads TGTGCCATCACTGGGACAGGGGGCACCGGGGAGCTGTTTTTT. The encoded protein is CAITGTGGTGELFF.

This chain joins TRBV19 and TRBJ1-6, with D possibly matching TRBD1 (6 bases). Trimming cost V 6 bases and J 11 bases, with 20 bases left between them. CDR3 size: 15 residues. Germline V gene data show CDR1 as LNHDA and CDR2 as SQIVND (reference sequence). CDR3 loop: CASRVGGAMDTPLHF. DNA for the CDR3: TGTGCCAGTAGGGTAGGGGGGGCCATGGATACACCCCTCCACTTT.

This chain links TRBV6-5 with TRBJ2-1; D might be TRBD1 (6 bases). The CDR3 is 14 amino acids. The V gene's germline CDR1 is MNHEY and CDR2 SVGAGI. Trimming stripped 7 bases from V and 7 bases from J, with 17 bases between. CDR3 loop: CASIRQVGGNEQFF. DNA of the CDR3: TGTGCCAGCATACGACAGGTTGGCGGGAATGAGCAGTTCTTC.

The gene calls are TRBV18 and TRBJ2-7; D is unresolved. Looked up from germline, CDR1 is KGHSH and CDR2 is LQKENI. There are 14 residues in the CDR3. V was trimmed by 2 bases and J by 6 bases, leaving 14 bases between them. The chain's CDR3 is CASSPMEAGTEQYV. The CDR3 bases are TGTGCCAGCTCACCAATGGAAGCAGGAACCGAGCAGTACGTC.

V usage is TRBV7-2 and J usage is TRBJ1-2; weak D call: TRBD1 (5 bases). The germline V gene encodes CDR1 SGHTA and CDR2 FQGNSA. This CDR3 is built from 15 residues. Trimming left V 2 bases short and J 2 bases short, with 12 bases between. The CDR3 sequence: CASSLKMEGNYGYTF. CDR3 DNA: TGTGCCAGCAGCTTAAAAATGGAGGGGAACTATGGCTACACCTTC.

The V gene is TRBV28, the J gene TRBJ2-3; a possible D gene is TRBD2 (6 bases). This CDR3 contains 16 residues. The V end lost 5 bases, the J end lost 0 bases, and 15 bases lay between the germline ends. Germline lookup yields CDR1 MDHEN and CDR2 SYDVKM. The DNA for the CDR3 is TGTGCCAGCAGTGCCTCTAGCGAGTTTAGCACAGATACGCAGTATTTT. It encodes CASSASSEFSTDTQYF.

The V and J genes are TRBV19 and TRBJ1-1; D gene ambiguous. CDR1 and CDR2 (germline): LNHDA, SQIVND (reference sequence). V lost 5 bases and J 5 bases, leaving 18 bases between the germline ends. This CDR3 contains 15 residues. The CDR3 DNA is TGTGCCAGTAGTCCTTGGGAGAGGGTAGGGACTGAAGCTTTCTTT. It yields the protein CASSPWERVGTEAFF.

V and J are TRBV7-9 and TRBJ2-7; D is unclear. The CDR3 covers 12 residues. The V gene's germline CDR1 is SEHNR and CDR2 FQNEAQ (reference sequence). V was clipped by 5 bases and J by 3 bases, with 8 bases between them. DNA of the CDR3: TGTGCCAGCAGCCCATCTGGCTACGAGCAGTACTTC. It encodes CASSPSGYEQYF.

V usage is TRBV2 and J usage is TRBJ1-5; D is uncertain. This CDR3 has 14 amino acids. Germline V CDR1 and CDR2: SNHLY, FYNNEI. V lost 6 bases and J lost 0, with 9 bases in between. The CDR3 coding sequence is TGTGCCAGCAGGGGAAGGAGTAGCAATCAGCCCCAGCATTTT. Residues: CASRGRSSNQPQHF.

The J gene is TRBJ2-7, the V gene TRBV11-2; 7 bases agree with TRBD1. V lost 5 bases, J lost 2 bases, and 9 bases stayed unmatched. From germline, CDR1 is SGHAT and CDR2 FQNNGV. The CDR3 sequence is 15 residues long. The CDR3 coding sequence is TGTGCCAGCAGCGCCAACCGGGACAGTACCTACGAGCAGTACTTC. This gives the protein CASSANRDSTYEQYF. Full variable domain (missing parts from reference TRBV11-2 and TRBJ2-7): EAGVAQSPRYKIIEKRQSVAFWCNPISGHATLYWYQQILGQGPKLLIQFQNNGVVDDSQLPKDRFSAERLKGVDSTLKIQPAKLEDSAVYLCASSANRDSTYEQYFGPGTRLTVT.

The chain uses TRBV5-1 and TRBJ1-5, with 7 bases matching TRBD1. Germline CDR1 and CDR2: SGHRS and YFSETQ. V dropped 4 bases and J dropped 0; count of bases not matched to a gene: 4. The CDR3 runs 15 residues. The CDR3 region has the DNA TGCGCCAGCAGCCGACAGGGCGATAGCAATCAGCCCCAGCATTTT. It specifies CASSRQGDSNQPQHF.

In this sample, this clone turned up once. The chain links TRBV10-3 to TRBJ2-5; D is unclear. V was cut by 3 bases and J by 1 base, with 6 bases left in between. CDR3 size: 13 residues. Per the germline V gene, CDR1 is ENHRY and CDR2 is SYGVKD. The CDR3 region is CAISDSAQETQYF. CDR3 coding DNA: TGTGCCATCAGTGATTCGGCCCAAGAGACCCAGTACTTC.

The CDR3 region is CASSFVGVHSSTDTQYF. The CDR3 coding sequence is TGCGCCAGCAGCTTCGTCGGGGTCCATTCTAGCACAGATACGCAGTATTTT. The J gene is TRBJ2-3, the V gene TRBV5-1; tentative D call: TRBD2 (5 bases). CDR1 is SGHRS, CDR2 YFSETQ, per germline. The ends were cut back, 2 bases at V and 0 bases at J, with 16 bases in the middle. The CDR3 extends over 17 amino acids. Together with reference TRBV5-1 and TRBJ2-3, the CDR3 gives the full variable domain: KAGVTQTPRYLIKTRGQQVTLSCSPISGHRSVSWYQQTPGQGLQFLFEYFSETQRNKGNFPGRFSGRQFSNSRSEMNVSTLELGDSALYLCASSFVGVHSSTDTQYFGPGTRLTVL.